The 20 T cell receptor beta chains below come from one sample, sequenced in a study of T cell responses to AZD1222 COVID-19 vaccine (dated by TCRdb to the early 2020s). The protocol used for the library was the immunoSEQ multiplex PCR assay. Imported from immuneACCESS, the table was reduced by TCRdb to in-frame sequences with V and J called. These copies leave out some clones; in studies compared against another copy, an unresolved V gene accounts for under half, and the cause of the remainder is not known. The sample profile shows about 89,000 clones; approximately 91% of them were found once. The biggest ten clones account for around 5.5% of the sample. This specimen's time point label, per the study, means: about 28 days (+/-7) after the second vaccine dose. This specimen was peripheral blood, taken 28 days after the second AZD1222 dose. The origin of the receptors is an adult who received the AZD1222 COVID-19 vaccine.

V and J are TRBV7-8 and TRBJ1-6, with 8 bases that match TRBD1. Germline assignment: CDR1 SGHVS and CDR2 FQNEAQ. The CDR3 covers 16 residues. V gave up 2 bases and J gave up 4 bases; unmatched junction bases: 4. The CDR3 coding sequence is TGTGCCAGCAGCTTAAGCACAGGGGGATATAATTCACCCCTCCACTTT. Its protein is CASSLSTGGYNSPLHF.

The chain recombines TRBV6-6 with TRBJ2-2; D is uncertain. This CDR3 spans 14 amino acids. The germline gives CDR1 MNHNY, CDR2 SVGAGI (reference sequence). Between the trimmed V and J ends, which lost 2 bases and 5 bases, there was a span of 9 bases. CDR3 loop: CASSYTRTTGELFF. In DNA, the CDR3 is TGTGCCAGCAGTTACACCAGAACAACCGGGGAGCTGTTTTTT.

About this clone itself: The germline gene is not matched at one end of the junction; a read error may be the cause. The chain employs TRBV12-3 or TRBV12-4 and TRBJ1-1; TRBD1 agrees at 7 bases. The CDR3 spans 13 residues. CDR3 nucleotides: TGTGCCAGCAGTACGACAGGGAACCCTGAAGCTTTCTTT. It is translated as CASSTTGNPEAFF.

The chain links TRBV28 to TRBJ1-1; D is unclear. V lost 6 bases to trimming and J lost 1 base, with 3 bases between them. CDR1 and CDR2 (germline): MDHEN, SYDVKM. The CDR3 sequence is 11 residues long. The DNA of the CDR3 is TGTGCCAGCAGAGGGAACACTGAAGCTTTCTTT. It is translated as CASRGNTEAFF.

This clone appeared a single time. V usage is TRBV24-1 and J usage is TRBJ2-7; TRBD1 might be the D (6 bases). The germline V and J ends were trimmed by 4 bases and 2 bases, with 11 bases remaining between them. CDR3 length equals 14 residues. Per the germline V gene, CDR1 is KGHDR and CDR2 is SFDVKD. This CDR3 reads CATSDHGQTYEQYF. The CDR3 nucleotides read TGTGCCACCAGTGACCACGGACAGACCTACGAGCAGTACTTC.

This chain uses TRBV15 with TRBJ1-2, with 8 bases that match TRBD1. The germline gives CDR1 LNHNV, CDR2 YYDKDF (reference sequence). The CDR3 sequence is 15 residues long. The V gene end was trimmed by 0 bases and the J gene end by 6 bases; junction bases not matched to a gene: 6. The CDR3 loop is CATSREVAGGHGYTF. In DNA form, the CDR3 reads TGTGCCACCAGCAGAGAGGTGGCAGGGGGCCATGGCTACACCTTC.

The chain recombines TRBV6-4 with TRBJ2-3; 7 bases agree with TRBD2. This CDR3 region has 15 residues. V shed 4 bases, J shed 4 bases, and the junction held 8 bases outside the gene matches. Germline V lookup: CDR1 MRHNA, CDR2 SNTAGT. The CDR3 coding sequence is TGTGCCAGCAGTGGCGCGGGGGAGGGCGCAGATACGCAGTATTTT. Its protein is CASSGAGEGADTQYF.

V and J are TRBV12-5 and TRBJ2-2; possibly TRBD2 for D (5 bases). Germline assignment: CDR1 LGHNT and CDR2 FRNRAP. Trimming removed 1 base at V and 5 bases at J, with 14 bases between. This CDR3 has 16 amino acids. CDR3 nucleotide sequence: TGTGCTAGTGGTTTGGAAAACGGACTTGAGACCGGGGAGCTGTTTTTT. This codes for CASGLENGLETGELFF.

V is TRBV12-3 or TRBV12-4 and J is TRBJ2-5; 8 bases map to TRBD2. After removal of 5 bases from V and 5 bases from J, the junction contained 4 bases not matched to a gene. The CDR3 is 13 residues long. The CDR3 bases are TGTGCCAGCAGTCCATTAGCGGGGGAGACCCAGTACTTC. Translation: CASSPLAGETQYF.

This chain links TRBV19 with TRBJ1-1; D gene uncertain. The germline CDR1 and CDR2 sequences are LNHDA and SQIVND (reference sequence). This CDR3 has 16 amino acids. V was shortened by 8 bases and J by 3 bases, with 22 bases between the two germline ends. This CDR3 is CASEAGIGGSDTEAFF. The CDR3 DNA reads as TGTGCCAGTGAGGCGGGGATTGGCGGTAGCGACACTGAAGCTTTCTTT.

The chain combines TRBV2 with TRBJ1-1; D is perhaps TRBD1 (6 bases). Looked up from germline, CDR1 is SNHLY and CDR2 is FYNNEI. The CDR3 covers 16 residues. V was trimmed by 1 base and J by 7 bases, leaving 19 bases between them. CDR3 sequence: CASSEGLVGASLEAFF. CDR3 in DNA: TGTGCCAGCAGTGAAGGCCTTGTGGGGGCGAGCCTTGAAGCTTTCTTT.

This clone was observed once. The chain joins TRBV7-2 to TRBJ1-2; TRBD1 might be the D (5 bases). Germline-derived CDR1 and CDR2 are SGHTA and FQGNSA. V lost 3 bases and J 10 bases, leaving 15 bases between the germline ends. The CDR3 spans 13 residues. DNA for the CDR3: TGTGCCAGCAGCTTCCTCCTGGGGGGGTACTACACCTTC. Amino acids: CASSFLLGGYYTF.

J is TRBJ1-1 and V is TRBV7-8, with D maybe TRBD1 (5 bases). The CDR3 extends over 14 amino acids. Trimming pared 2 bases from V and 6 bases from J, leaving 13 bases between. In germline, CDR1 is SGHVS, CDR2 FQNEAQ. This CDR3 is CASSLNGGYAEAFF. The CDR3, as DNA: TGTGCCAGCAGCTTAAACGGGGGATACGCTGAAGCTTTCTTT.

The chain recombines TRBV7-6 with TRBJ2-7, with D unresolved. The germline gives CDR1 SGHVS, CDR2 FNYEAQ. The CDR3 runs 14 residues. V was shortened by 5 bases and J by 0 bases, with 11 bases between the two germline ends. CDR3: CASSQKGSSYEQYF. In nucleotides, the CDR3 is TGTGCCAGCAGCCAAAAGGGAAGCTCCTACGAGCAGTACTTC.

A word on this clone: At the DNA level, this CDR3 is encoded by other sequences in the same sample as well. The chain employs TRBV9 and TRBJ1-2, with unresolved D. Germline CDR1 SGDLS, CDR2 YYNGEE. The CDR3 has 13 residues. Trimming cost V 6 bases and J 5 bases, with 14 bases left between them. CDR3 in amino acids: CASTPDLGYGYTF. The DNA for the CDR3 is TGTGCCAGCACTCCAGATTTGGGGTATGGCTACACCTTC.

The V gene is TRBV11-3, the J gene TRBJ2-5; the D is unclear. V was trimmed by 3 bases and J by 5 bases, leaving 19 bases between them. The CDR3 sequence is 16 residues long. Germline V CDR1 and CDR2: SGHNT, YENEEA. Here the CDR3 reads CASSLGIPAWRETQYF. CDR3 nucleotide sequence: TGTGCCAGCAGCTTGGGTATACCGGCGTGGCGGGAGACCCAGTACTTC.

This chain joins TRBV6-4 and TRBJ1-1; D is unclear. This CDR3 region has 13 residues. Germline CDR1 and CDR2: MRHNA and SNTAGT. Deletions cut 3 bases from V and 1 base from J, with 6 bases between. CDR3: CASSEAENTEAFF. The DNA of the CDR3 is TGTGCCAGCAGTGAGGCAGAGAACACTGAAGCTTTCTTT.

The chain carries TRBV28 and TRBJ2-3; the match to TRBD2 covers 10 bases. V lost 3 bases and J lost 5; bases outside the gene matches: 8. The CDR3 loop spans 16 amino acids. CDR1 is MDHEN and CDR2 is SYDVKM in the germline V gene. The CDR3 coding sequence is TGTGCCAGCAGTTTCACTAGCGGGATAAAAGGAGATACGCAGTATTTT. Translation: CASSFTSGIKGDTQYF. Full variable domain (remainder filled in from reference TRBV28 and TRBJ2-3): DVKVTQSSRYLVKRTGEKVFLECVQDMDHENMFWYRQDPGLGLRLIYFSYDVKMKEKGDIPEGYSVSREKKERFSLILESASTNQTSMYLCASSFTSGIKGDTQYFGPGTRLTVL.

The genes are TRBV6-5 and TRBJ2-1; tentative D call: TRBD2 (5 bases). V shed 0 bases and J shed 5 bases, with 11 bases lying between them. Looked up from germline, CDR1 is MNHEY and CDR2 is SVGAGI. There are 15 residues in the CDR3. CDR3: CASSYSRKRDNEQFF. For the CDR3, the DNA is TGTGCCAGCAGTTACTCGAGAAAGAGGGACAATGAGCAGTTCTTC.

The genes are TRBV5-1 and TRBJ2-5; the D is unclear. V lost 3 bases to trimming and J lost 4 bases, with 19 bases between them. The CDR3 is 16 residues long. Germline CDR1 and CDR2: SGHRS and YFSETQ. CDR3 in DNA: TGCGCCAGCAGCTCCCCCAGTCAAGGCGGCGGAGAGACCCAGTACTTC. This sequence encodes CASSSPSQGGGETQYF.